This T cell receptor beta chain was identified during a study of cytomegalovirus exposure and HLA in healthy donors. Study-level points and caveats: CMV serostatus alone was available as immune exposure information. There were reportedly fewer N-insertions in an Asian-associated ancestry cluster than the roughly 670-donor mean, in a later analysis. More clonal expansion characterized HLA-associated TCR beta chains than equally common others in a later analysis. Many donors carried some public TCRs, although rarity characterized most TCR sequences.

PCR employed 60 Vbeta and 13 Jbeta primers. The repertoire was sequenced with immunoSEQ multiplex PCR; TCRdb's copy has only in-frame clones and lacks some. The sample includes 150,000 to 200,000 clones, around 68% of them seen just once. This clone was seen a single time. What it binds is not known. The CDR3 totals 15 residues. CDR1 is SGDLS, CDR2 YYNGEE, per germline. V shed 4 bases and J 1 base; nucleotides not matched to a gene: 5. The chain combines TRBV9 with TRBJ1-2; 9 nucleotides agree with TRBD1. Source material: PBMCs. The sequence came from a woman in her forties in good health and CMV-seropositive. This CDR3 is CASSPGTGNNYGYTF. The DNA of the CDR3 is TGTGCCAGCAGCCCAGGGACAGGGAATAACTATGGCTACACCTTC.